This T cell receptor beta chain emerged from a study of Ad26.COV2.S vaccination and SARS-CoV-2 variants. Across the study: Donor had been placed in the Ad26.COV2.S arm of the COV1001 trial. Dosing was one shot or two shots 56 days apart.

Germline-derived CDR1 and CDR2 are SGDLS and YYNGEE. The J segment lost 2 bases and the V segment lost 3 bases, leaving 8 bases of the junction unmatched. The CDR3 contains 16 residues. Only in-frame clones appear in the TCRdb table, and some are missing; sequencing was by immunoSEQ multiplex PCR. The table records roughly 380,000 clones, around 86% of them present only once. The treatment denotes: roughly 18 received Ad26.COV2.S at low or high dose, single or two shots; 5 received placebo; per-sample allocation not given. Sampling occurred on day 63 after the first vaccine or placebo injection. Sequences were derived from peripheral blood, sampled in a trial of Ad26.COV2.S vaccine versus placebo. The chain couples TRBV9 to TRBJ1-3, with 7 bases that match TRBD1. The TCR sequence derives from a person between 18 and 65 years old who received the Ad26.COV2.S COVID-19 vaccine or a placebo. The CDR3 DNA follows: TGTGCCAGCAGCGAACTAGACAGGGTAACTGGAAACACCATATATTTT. Its translation is CASSELDRVTGNTIYF.